This TCR beta chain was retrieved from a study of T cells in Graves' hyperthyroidism and ophthalmopathy. Turning to the study itself: The blood sample was taken at first diagnosis, before treatment began. Study-level points and caveats: By a 13 V-J model, ophthalmopathy was set apart from stable hyperthyroidism. Most thyroid-expanded clonotypes above 0.001 were also found in blood.

V lost 0 bases to trimming and J lost 14 bases; unmatched junction nucleotides: 9. The CDR3 contains 13 residues. Germline-derived CDR1 and CDR2 are DFQATT and SNEGSKA (reference sequence). Concerning this clonotype: Its target is unknown.

The investigators amplified TCR beta CDR3 regions from RNA transcripts. HTBI primers were the set used in a first-round RT-PCR of the TCR CDR3. TCRdb fed the multiplex PCR reads into MiXCR, producing one record per CDR3 protein. The sample carries some 360,000 distinct CDR3 sequences, about 14% recorded once. Sequenced: blood. The sequence was obtained from a woman in her sixties with Graves' hyperthyroidism. The rearrangement links TRBV20-1 to TRBJ2-1, with 8 bases fitting TRBD2. The CDR3 region has the DNA TGCAGTGCTAGAGATCCGGGACTAGGGAAGGAGTTCTTC. Protein: CSARDPGLGKEFF.